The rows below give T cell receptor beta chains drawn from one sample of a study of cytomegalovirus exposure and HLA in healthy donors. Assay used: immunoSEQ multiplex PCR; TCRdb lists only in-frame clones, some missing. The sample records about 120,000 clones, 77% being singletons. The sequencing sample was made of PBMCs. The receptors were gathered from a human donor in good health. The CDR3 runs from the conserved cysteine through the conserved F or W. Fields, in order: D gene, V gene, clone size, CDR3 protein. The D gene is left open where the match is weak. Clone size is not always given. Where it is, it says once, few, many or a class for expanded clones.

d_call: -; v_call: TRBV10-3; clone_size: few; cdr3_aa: CAISPGPMNTEAFF
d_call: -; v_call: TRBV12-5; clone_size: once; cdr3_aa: CASGLGAGYGYTF
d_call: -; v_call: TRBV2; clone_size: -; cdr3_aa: CASSEAVHRAEAFF
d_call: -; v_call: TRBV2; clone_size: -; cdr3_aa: CASSDYGTKYNEQFF
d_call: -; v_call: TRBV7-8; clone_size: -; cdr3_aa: CASSLAAGLYNEQFF
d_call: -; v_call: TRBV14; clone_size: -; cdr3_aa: CASSQEALGAYEQYF
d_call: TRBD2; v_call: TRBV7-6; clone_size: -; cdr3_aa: CASSLTSGTDTQYF
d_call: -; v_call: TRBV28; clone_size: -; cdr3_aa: CASSRSDSYYEQYF
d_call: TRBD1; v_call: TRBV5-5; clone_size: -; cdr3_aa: CASSSRDRPYEKLFF
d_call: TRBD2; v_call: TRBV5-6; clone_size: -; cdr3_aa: CASSLRTSGYSYNEQFF
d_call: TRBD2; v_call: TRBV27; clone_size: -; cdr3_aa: CASRRLASETQYF
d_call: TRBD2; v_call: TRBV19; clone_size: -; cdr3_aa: CASSSAGRRGTDTQYF
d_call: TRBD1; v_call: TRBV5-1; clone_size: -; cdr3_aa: CASSLAQGAPGELFF
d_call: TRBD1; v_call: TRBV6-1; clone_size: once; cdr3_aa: CASSGGQGAGNTIYF
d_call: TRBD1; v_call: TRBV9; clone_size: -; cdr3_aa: CASSVVEGQGTGYTF
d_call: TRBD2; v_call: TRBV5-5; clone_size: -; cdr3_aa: CASSFPGLAGSYNEQFF
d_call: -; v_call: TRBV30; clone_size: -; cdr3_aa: CAWGTGINQPQHF
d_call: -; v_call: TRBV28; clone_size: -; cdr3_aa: CATNTGANGLTF
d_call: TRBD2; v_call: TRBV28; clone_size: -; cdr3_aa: CASSQTSGLISYNEQFF
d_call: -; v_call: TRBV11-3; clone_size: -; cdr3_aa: CASSSVYNEQFF
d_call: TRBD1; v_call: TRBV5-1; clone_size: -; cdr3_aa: CASSTGQGAFSGANVLTF
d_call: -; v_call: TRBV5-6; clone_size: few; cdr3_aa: CASSLPGAGNTIYF
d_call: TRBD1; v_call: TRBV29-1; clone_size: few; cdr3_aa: CSVRLGQGTYEQYF
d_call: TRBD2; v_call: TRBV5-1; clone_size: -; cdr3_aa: CASSLVKAGVGLGEQFF
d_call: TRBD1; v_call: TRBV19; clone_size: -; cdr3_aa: CASSSRTGSNTEAFF
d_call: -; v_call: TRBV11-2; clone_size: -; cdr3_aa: CASTAGTAGYEQYF
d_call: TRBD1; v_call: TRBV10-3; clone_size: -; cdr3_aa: CAISESSKQGEQETQYF
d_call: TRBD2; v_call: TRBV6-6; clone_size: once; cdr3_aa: CASRQSGNPYNEQFF
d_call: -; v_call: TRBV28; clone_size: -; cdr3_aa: CASSWTGGSYEQYF
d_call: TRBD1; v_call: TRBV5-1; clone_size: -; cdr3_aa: CASSFGQGAWNTEAFF
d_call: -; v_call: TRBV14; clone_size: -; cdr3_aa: CASSQALEQYF
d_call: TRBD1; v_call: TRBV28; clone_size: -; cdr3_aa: CASSFEGTGAYEQYF